The 17 T cell receptor beta chains below come from one sample, sequenced in a study of blood T cell repertoires in COVID-19. TCRdb's copy holds only in-frame clones and misses some; the assay was immunoSEQ multiplex PCR. The repertoire has roughly 300,000 clones, about 90% of them found once; the top ten carry 1.5% to 2%. Sequences were obtained from peripheral blood. The receptors come from a woman in her thirties with COVID-19, enrolled during active disease.

This clone was observed a few times. The chain recombines TRBV29-1 with TRBJ1-1; D is undetermined. Germline lookup yields CDR1 SQVTM and CDR2 ANQGSEA. The CDR3 runs to 12 residues. The V gene lost 4 bases and the J gene lost 4 bases, with 10 bases spanning the gap. The CDR3 is CSVAPMSTEAFF. For the CDR3, the DNA is TGCAGCGTTGCTCCGATGAGCACTGAAGCTTTCTTT.

Comments on this clone: Other nucleotide sequences in the sample specify the same CDR3. V gene TRBV5-1 combines with J gene TRBJ1-1, with a weak D call TRBD1 (5 bases). Germline V CDR1 and CDR2: SGHRS, YFSETQ. V was clipped by 2 bases and J by 1 base, with 6 bases between them. The CDR3 length is 13 residues. The CDR3 sequence: CASSLGENTEAFF. For the CDR3, the DNA is TGCGCCAGCAGCTTAGGGGAGAACACTGAAGCTTTCTTT. The whole variable domain, filled in from reference TRBV5-1 and TRBJ1-1, reads KAGVTQTPRYLIKTRGQQVTLSCSPISGHRSVSWYQQTPGQGLQFLFEYFSETQRNKGNFPGRFSGRQFSNSRSEMNVSTLELGDSALYLCASSLGENTEAFFGQGTRLTVV.

The V gene is TRBV5-8, the J gene TRBJ1-1; maybe TRBD1 (6 bases). Trimming left V 2 bases short and J 4 bases short, with 12 bases between. Germline V gene lookup returns CDR1 SGHTS and CDR2 YDEGEE. CDR3 length equals 14 residues. CDR3 DNA: TGTGCCAGCAGCTTACAGGGCGGTCGCACTGAAGCTTTCTTT. Translation: CASSLQGGRTEAFF. Filled out from reference TRBV5-8 and TRBJ1-1, the complete variable domain reads EAGVTQSPTHLIKTRGQQATLRCSPISGHTSVYWYQQALGLGLQFLLWYDEGEERNRGNFPPRFSGRQFPNYSSELNVNALELEDSALYLCASSLQGGRTEAFFGQGTRLTVV.

This chain uses TRBV5-6 with TRBJ2-5; possibly TRBD1 for D (7 bases). The CDR3 contains 14 residues. The V and J ends lost 0 bases and 4 bases respectively, with 10 bases between them. CDR1 and CDR2 (germline): SGHDT, YYEEEE. CDR3 DNA sequence: TGTGCCAGCAGCTTGGACAGGGGAGGAGAGACCCAGTACTTC. This sequence encodes CASSLDRGGETQYF.

This rearrangement joins TRBV2 to TRBJ1-5; D possibly corresponds to TRBD1 (5 bases). Looked up from germline, CDR1 is SNHLY and CDR2 is FYNNEI. The ends were cut back, 2 bases at V and 8 bases at J, with 16 bases in the middle. The CDR3 extends over 15 amino acids. The CDR3 loop reads CASSERAGIPEPQHF. CDR3 in DNA: TGTGCCAGCAGTGAACGGGCAGGGATACCTGAGCCCCAGCATTTT.

Notes on this clone: Additional DNA sequences in this sample encode the identical CDR3. The chain joins TRBV6-5 to TRBJ1-1; TRBD1 might be the D (5 bases). The CDR3 runs 14 residues. Germline V CDR1 and CDR2: MNHEY, SVGAGI. V lost 0 bases and J lost 2, with 7 bases in between. The CDR3 sequence is CASSYSGGNTEAFF. Here the CDR3 DNA reads TGTGCCAGCAGTTACTCGGGGGGAAACACTGAAGCTTTCTTT.

The chain carries TRBV27 and TRBJ2-7; 7 bases agree with TRBD1. Germline V gene sequence: CDR1 MNHEY, CDR2 SMNVEV (reference sequence). Germline trimming cut 5 bases from V and 3 bases from J; bases unmatched to any gene: 4. This CDR3 comprises 13 residues. The DNA for the CDR3 is TGTGCCAGCAGTGACAGGGCCAACTACGAGCAGTACGTC. As protein: CASSDRANYEQYV.

This clone has more than one count but fewer than ten. The genes are TRBV7-9 and TRBJ1-3, with 7 positions matching TRBD1. The CDR3 length is 16 residues. Per germline, CDR1 SEHNR and CDR2 FQNEAQ (reference sequence). V was clipped by 4 bases and J by 0 bases; unmatched bases: 6. The DNA for the CDR3 is TGTGCCAGCAGCTCGACAGGGATGGACTCTGGAAACACCATATATTTT. Translation gives CASSSTGMDSGNTIYF.

The V and J genes are TRBV27 and TRBJ1-5; 9 bases align to TRBD1. Germline CDR1 and CDR2: MNHEY and SMNVEV (reference sequence). V lost 5 bases to trimming and J lost 5 bases; unmatched junction nucleotides: 7. The CDR3 is 15 amino acids. The CDR3 reads CASSAGQGNHQPQHF. The CDR3 DNA is TGTGCCAGCAGTGCGGGACAGGGAAATCATCAGCCCCAGCATTTT.

In regard to this clone: The conserved final phenylalanine or tryptophan is absent from the CDR3, which likely points to a read error. This chain joins TRBV9 and TRBJ1-2; 10 bases map to TRBD1. Trimming removed 3 bases from V and 4 bases from J; junction bases left unmatched: 3. There are 14 residues in the CDR3. CDR1 is SGDLS, CDR2 YYNGEE, per germline. For the CDR3, the DNA is TGTGCCAGCAGCGCGGGACAGGGGTTCTATGGCTACACCGTC. Translation gives CASSAGQGFYGYTV.

The rearrangement uses TRBV6-1 and TRBJ1-4, with TRBD1 matching 9 bases. The germline gives CDR1 MNHNS, CDR2 SASEGT. This CDR3 comprises 15 residues. V shed 1 base, J shed 7 bases, and the junction held 4 bases outside the gene matches. Written as DNA, the CDR3 is TGTGCCAGCAGTGAAGGGGGGACAGGGTTTGAAAAACTGTTTTTT. Translation: CASSEGGTGFEKLFF.

J is TRBJ2-7 and V is TRBV19, with 9 bases lining up with TRBD1. With V trimmed by 8 bases and J by 4 bases, 12 bases remained unmatched. The CDR3 length is 15 residues. Germline V gives CDR1 LNHDA, CDR2 SQIVND (reference sequence). The CDR3, as DNA: TGTGCCAGTGCAGTACAGGGGGCACCCCTTTACGAGCAGTACTTC. It encodes CASAVQGAPLYEQYF.

The chain joins TRBV5-1 to TRBJ2-5, with D maybe TRBD1 (5 bases). The germline CDR1 and CDR2 sequences are SGHRS and YFSETQ. The CDR3 extends over 15 amino acids. The V end lost 4 bases, the J end lost 2 bases, and 15 bases lay between the germline ends. In DNA, the CDR3 is TGCGCCAGCAGCATCTGGACACCTTCACAAGAGACCCAGTACTTC. Residues: CASSIWTPSQETQYF.

The genes are TRBV6-2 or TRBV6-3 and TRBJ2-3; 11 nucleotides match TRBD2. The length of the CDR3 is 16 residues. V was clipped by 3 bases and J by 2 bases; unmatched bases: 4. Germline V gene lookup returns CDR1 MNHEY and CDR2 SVGEGT. The CDR3 DNA reads as TGTGCCAGCAGTTATCTAGCGGGGGGACCCACAGATACGCAGTATTTT. Protein: CASSYLAGGPTDTQYF.

The V gene is TRBV6-1, the J gene TRBJ1-4, with a tentative D call TRBD1 (6 bases). The germline gives CDR1 MNHNS, CDR2 SASEGT. The V and J ends lost 4 bases and 3 bases respectively, with 18 bases between them. The CDR3 spans 17 residues. Here the CDR3 reads CASSAGTRASANEKLFF. The CDR3 DNA is TGTGCCAGCAGTGCCGGGACAAGGGCTTCGGCTAATGAAAAACTGTTTTTT.

This chain joins TRBV21-1 and TRBJ1-4; the D call of TRBD1 is as the table states it, not checked on the DNA. TRBV21-1 has pseudogene status. CDR3 length equals 15 residues. CDR3 amino acids: CASSERTGVNEKLFF. The CDR3 DNA follows: TGTGCCAGCAGCGAACGGACAGGGGTTAATGAAAAACTGTTTTTT.

V and J are TRBV2 and TRBJ2-4; 7 bases fit TRBD1. Germline V gene data show CDR1 as SNHLY and CDR2 as FYNNEI. The CDR3 is 15 residues long. J gave up 1 base and V 4 bases, and 4 bases lay outside the gene matches. As DNA, the CDR3 is TGTGCCAGCAGTGTTCAGGGGGAGGCCAAAAACATTCAGTACTTC. Translated: CASSVQGEAKNIQYF. Together with reference TRBV2 and TRBJ2-4, the CDR3 gives the full variable domain: EPEVTQTPSHQVTQMGQEVILRCVPISNHLYFYWYRQILGQKVEFLVSFYNNEISEKSEIFDDQFSVERPDGSNFTLKIRSTKLEDSAMYFCASSVQGEAKNIQYFGAGTRLSVL.